Below, 20 T cell receptor beta chains from the same sample are listed, as sequenced in a study of human T cells and chemical hapten exposure. Time point meaning: pre-sensitization, week 0. Treatment reported: therapeutic diphenylcyclopropenone sensitization with weekly scalp DPC. From the RACE reads, TCRdb called clonotypes with MiXCR, one entry per CDR3 protein. The data show fewer than 150,000 distinct CDR3 sequences, roughly 14% seen once. The sequenced sample was whole blood, obtained in connection with sensitization to the hapten diphenylcyclopropenone (DPC). Source of these receptors: a woman aged 18-29 years with alopecia areata. Some clones in this sample may be carry-over from other donors' samples.

The table lists this clonotype with many counts. This chain uses TRBV10-2 with TRBJ2-2; D perhaps matches TRBD1 (6 bases). The CDR3 length is 16 residues. Germline V gene sequence: CDR1 WSHSY, CDR2 SAAADI. Between the trimmed V and J ends, which lost 7 bases and 1 base, there was a span of 16 bases. This chain's CDR3 is CASTRMGQQNTGELFF. The CDR3 DNA reads as TGCGCCAGCACCCGGATGGGACAACAGAACACCGGGGAGCTGTTTTTT.

The rearrangement links TRBV12-3 or TRBV12-4 to TRBJ2-5; 8 positions agree with TRBD1. J gave up 2 bases and V 5 bases, and 7 bases lay outside the gene matches. The CDR3 is 15 residues long. The CDR3 sequence: CASSPRTGTQETQYF. The DNA for the CDR3 is TGTGCCAGCAGTCCAAGGACAGGGACTCAAGAGACCCAGTACTTC.

CDR3 amino acids: CASSTSRDREQFF. CDR3 nucleotide sequence: TGTGCCAGCAGCACAAGCCGCGACCGGGAGCAGTTCTTC. The chain employs TRBV9 and TRBJ2-1; D not certain. V was cut by 4 bases and J by 10 bases, with 15 bases left in between. The CDR3 has 13 amino acids. Germline-derived CDR1 and CDR2 are SGDLS and YYNGEE.

As regards this clonotype: Germline and junction disagree at one end, which may indicate a read error. The V and J genes are TRBV7-2 and TRBJ1-2; 9 bases line up with TRBD1. Looked up from germline, CDR1 is SGHTA and CDR2 is FQGNSA. CDR3 length: 16 amino acids. The CDR3 DNA reads as TGTGTCAGCAGCTTAGTGGCCGGGACAGGGTCGACTGGCTACACCTTC. It codes for CVSSLVAGTGSTGYTF. Complete variable domain (other parts from reference TRBV7-2 and TRBJ1-2): GAGVSQSPSNKVTEKGKDVELRCDPISGHTALYWYRQSLGQGLEFLIYFQGNSAPDKSGLPSDRFSAERTGGSVSTLTIQRTQQEDSAVYLCVSSLVAGTGSTGYTFGSGTRLTVV.

This clonotype turned up a few times. This chain uses TRBV7-9 with TRBJ2-7; tentatively, D is TRBD1 (6 bases). The CDR3 extends over 16 amino acids. V gave up 5 bases and J gave up 7 bases, with 24 bases separating them. The V gene's germline CDR1 is SEHNR and CDR2 FQNEAQ (reference sequence). The CDR3 region has the DNA TGTGCCAGCAGCCCGGTTACCGGACAGTATGTGAGTGAGCAGTACTTC. Translating gives CASSPVTGQYVSEQYF.

This clonotype was detected only a few times. The chain employs TRBV11-2 and TRBJ1-2; the D is unclear. Germline CDR1 reads SGHAT; CDR2 reads FQNNGV. This CDR3 has 15 residues. V lost 5 bases and J lost 2, with 15 bases in between. The CDR3 sequence: CASSPISERNYGYTF. The CDR3, as DNA: TGTGCCAGCAGCCCAATATCGGAGAGGAACTATGGCTACACCTTC.

The genes are TRBV30 and TRBJ1-6; 7 bases are a match to TRBD1. The V gene end was trimmed by 0 bases and the J gene end by 7 bases; junction bases not matched to a gene: 6. The CDR3 runs to 15 residues. The germline gives CDR1 GTSNPN, CDR2 SVGIG (reference sequence). CDR3: CAWSVFTTGNSPLHF. CDR3 DNA: TGTGCCTGGAGTGTTTTTACGACAGGGAATTCACCCCTCCACTTT.

The V call is TRBV4-3, the J call TRBJ2-1; 9 bases match TRBD1. V gave up 8 bases and J gave up 7 bases; unmatched junction bases: 12. The CDR3 sequence is 15 residues long. The V gene's germline CDR1 is LGHNA and CDR2 YSLEER. The DNA for the CDR3 is TGCGCCAGCCGGTCGGGGACAGGGACGGCTAATGAGCAGTTCTTC. It is translated as CASRSGTGTANEQFF.

The genes are TRBV3-1 and TRBJ1-5; D not resolved. The V end was cut by 8 bases, the J end by 2 bases, with 13 bases between. The germline gives CDR1 LGHDT, CDR2 YNNKEL (reference sequence). The CDR3 has 14 residues. The DNA of the CDR3 is TGTGCCAGCTCCAGCTCCGGGGGCAATCAGCCCCAGCATTTT. It is translated as CASSSSGGNQPQHF.

This clonotype showed up just a few times. The chain is built from TRBV30 and TRBJ2-3; 8 bases are a match to TRBD2. CDR1 is GTSNPN, CDR2 SVGIG, per germline (reference sequence). Losses at the gene ends were 2 bases for V and 1 base for J; bases not matched to a gene: 5. The CDR3 totals 15 residues. CDR3 sequence (DNA): TGTGCCTGGAGTACGGGACTAGGGGGCACAGATACGCAGTATTTT. It encodes CAWSTGLGGTDTQYF.

The chain couples TRBV9 to TRBJ2-2, with 11 bases lining up with TRBD2. Trimming removed 0 bases from V and 3 bases from J; junction bases left unmatched: 1. The CDR3 runs to 16 residues. The germline CDR1 and CDR2 sequences are SGDLS and YYNGEE. The CDR3 spells CASSVVAGGHTGELFF. DNA of the CDR3: TGTGCCAGCAGCGTAGTAGCGGGGGGGCACACCGGGGAGCTGTTTTTT.

This chain joins TRBV29-1 and TRBJ1-5; weak D call: TRBD1 (5 bases). The CDR3 has 15 amino acids. The germline V gene encodes CDR1 SQVTM and CDR2 ANQGSEA. The V end lost 6 bases, the J end lost 5 bases, and 20 bases lay between the germline ends. CDR3 sequence: CSVSWGPGDHQPQHF. The CDR3, as DNA: TGCAGCGTGTCCTGGGGACCGGGGGATCATCAGCCCCAGCATTTT. Looking up the rest from reference TRBV29-1 and TRBJ1-5 gives the full variable domain: SAVISQKPSRDICQRGTSLTIQCQVDSQVTMMFWYRQQPGQSLTLIATANQGSEATYESGFVIDKFPISRPNLTFSTLTVSNMSPEDSSIYLCSVSWGPGDHQPQHFGDGTRLSIL.

This chain joins TRBV18 and TRBJ1-4, with D hard to call. CDR1 and CDR2 from the germline V gene are KGHSH and LQKENI. This CDR3 is 15 amino acids long. Trimming took 3 bases from V and 4 from J, leaving 12 bases between them. This CDR3 is CASSPYVSNNEKLFF. The DNA of the CDR3 is TGTGCCAGCTCACCGTACGTAAGCAATAATGAAAAACTGTTTTTT.

The chain joins TRBV12-3 or TRBV12-4 to TRBJ1-2; D is perhaps TRBD1 (6 bases). The CDR3 is 13 residues long. Trimming removed 7 bases at V and 4 bases at J, with 13 bases between. CDR3 sequence reads: CASTDTGTYGYTF. The CDR3 DNA reads TGTGCCAGCACTGATACAGGGACCTATGGCTACACCTTC.

This clonotype was found a few times. The rearrangement joins TRBV7-9 to TRBJ2-1; maybe TRBD1 (5 bases). This CDR3 is 16 amino acids long. Trimming took off 3 bases at V and 6 bases at J, with 18 bases between the two ends. CDR1 is SEHNR and CDR2 is FQNEAQ in the germline V gene (reference sequence). The CDR3 region is CASSLSRENWANEQFF. The CDR3 nucleotides are TGTGCCAGCAGCTTGTCCAGGGAAAACTGGGCCAATGAGCAGTTCTTC.

This clonotype was recorded a few times. The chain has TRBV5-6 and TRBJ2-3; D gene uncertain. Looked up from germline, CDR1 is SGHDT and CDR2 is YYEEEE. V was shortened by 0 bases and J by 2 bases, with 13 bases between the two germline ends. The CDR3 contains 16 residues. The CDR3 protein is CASSLEEMGNTDTQYF. The CDR3 DNA follows: TGTGCCAGCAGCTTGGAGGAGATGGGTAACACAGATACGCAGTATTTT.

This clonotype was counted only a few times. The V call is TRBV4-3, the J call TRBJ2-3; TRBD2 aligns across 10 bases. Unmatched junction bases numbered 6, after V lost 4 bases and J lost 2 bases. The CDR3 has 16 residues. Germline CDR1 reads LGHNA; CDR2 reads YSLEER. The CDR3 reads CASSRLAGVPTDTQYF. The DNA for the CDR3 is TGCGCCAGCAGCCGTCTAGCGGGGGTGCCCACAGATACGCAGTATTTT.

This clonotype was seen repeatedly, ten times or more. V usage is TRBV4-3 and J usage is TRBJ1-6, with D tentatively TRBD1 (5 bases). The CDR3 has 14 residues. The V end was cut by 3 bases, the J end by 7 bases, with 10 bases between. Looked up from germline, CDR1 is LGHNA and CDR2 is YSLEER. CDR3 bases: TGCGCCAGCAGCCAGCAGGGTAGCAATTCACCCCTCCACTTT. It is translated as CASSQQGSNSPLHF.

This clonotype has only a few counts. The gene calls are TRBV4-3 and TRBJ1-6, with TRBD1 as a possible D gene (5 bases). Trimming cost V 0 bases and J 4 bases, with 10 bases left between them. Germline assignment: CDR1 LGHNA and CDR2 YSLEER. This CDR3 spans 16 amino acids. The CDR3 protein is CASSQDAAGYNSPLHF. DNA of the CDR3: TGCGCCAGCAGCCAAGATGCCGCAGGGTATAATTCACCCCTCCACTTT.

This clonotype has just a few counts. The genes are TRBV7-9 and TRBJ2-7; no clear D gene. V lost 5 bases, J lost 3 bases, and 8 bases lay in between. The CDR3 loop spans 12 amino acids. Germline CDR1 reads SEHNR; CDR2 reads FQNEAQ (reference sequence). The CDR3 DNA follows: TGTGCCAGCAGCCCCTACTACTACGAGCAGTACTTC. It is translated as CASSPYYYEQYF.